This T cell receptor beta chain was observed in a study of T cells in Graves' hyperthyroidism and ophthalmopathy (dated by TCRdb to the late 2010s). About the investigation overall: Peripheral blood was collected at initial diagnosis, before any treatment. The 95 to 100 discovery patients were randomly split 7:3 into training and test sets. A discovery cohort of about a hundred patients, 43 with Graves' ophthalmopathy and about 60 with stable Graves' hyperthyroidism, was used to find distinguishing TCR V-J signatures. In more than five Graves' hyperthyroidism patients, the study also compared T-cell repertoires from thyroid tissue with T-cell repertoires from blood. The paper reports TCR Vbeta CDR3 sequencing of fewer than 150 peripheral blood samples: over 40 ophthalmopathy, fewer than 80 hyperthyroidism and around 17 progressor patients. After sampling, hyperthyroidism patients received methimazole starting at 30 mg daily, and ophthalmopathy patients received high-dose intravenous methylprednisolone. An independent validation cohort of about 20 hyperthyroidism patients and 17 patients who later progressed to ophthalmopathy tested prospective prediction of ophthalmopathy. Study-level results and caveats: Most expanded thyroid clonotypes (frequency above 0.001) were also detected in blood, suggesting blood repertoires may reflect thyroid immune responses. No statistical method was used to set the sample size in advance, and investigators knew the group allocation. A 13 V-J signature model separated ophthalmopathy from stable hyperthyroidism, with about 88% sensitivity and 81.08% specificity in cross-validation and 80%/75% in testing. In validation, progression to ophthalmopathy was predicted by the model with 55% to 71% sensitivity and approximately 78% specificity, a median of approximately 7.1 months before onset.

The TCR beta CDR3 regions were amplified from the RNA transcripts. The first round of RT-PCR for the TCR CDR3 was performed with the HTBI primer set and the Qiagen OneStep RT-PCR kit. Libraries were constructed in a second round of multiplex PCR, after which size selection and purification were carried out. Libraries were sequenced paired-end with 100 bp reads on an Illumina HiSeq2000. As for the authors' bioinformatics: SOAPnuke was used to process the raw data, throwing out any read that contained adapters or uncalled bases, had a mean Phred below 15, or lacked an exact constant-primer or identifier match. High-quality paired reads were merged with COPE v1.2.5, and unique nucleotide sequences were defined as clonotypes. MiTCR v1.1 was used to align clonotypes to the IMGT TRBV, TRBD and TRBJ reference segments. Analysis was restricted to V-J combinations with a frequency above 0.0001, which covered about 99% of repertoires. A TCS score was defined as the ratio of F50 (clonal expansion) to E x V (chaos), with BLOSUM62-based TCRdist applied between CDR3 peptides within each V-J. Welch's t-statistics and random forest reduced fewer than 550 V-J features to roughly 13, which were used in a naive Bayes classifier (R e1071). TCRdb took the public reads, trimmed them with fastp at Q25, ran MiXCR for clone calling and kept in-frame beta chains. CDR3 protein sequences are deduplicated, and each keeps its most common genes and DNA. The authors' filters were not applied to this entry. The sample includes about 260,000 distinct CDR3 sequences, with 25% observed a single time. The ten largest make up about 30% of the sample.

A word on this clonotype: This clone's antigen is unknown. No base quality information exists; no much larger clone differs at one position.

V is shortened by 7 bases, J by 2 bases, and the region joining them spans 12 bases. The CDR3 runs 13 residues from the cysteine to the phenylalanine. Only CDR3 DNA is held: 39 bases, read in frame from base 1. According to the germline V gene, CDR1 reads MNHEY and CDR2 reads SVGEGT. Hyperthyroidism patients were newly diagnosed, had a disease duration of under 2 months, and were aged 18 to 65 years. Any patient with an uncontrolled infection, another autoimmune disease, pregnancy or lactation was excluded. Diagnoses were based on clinical symptoms, serum thyroxine and TRAb, thyroid ultrasound and orbital computed tomography. Blood from progressor patients was drawn when they were first diagnosed with hyperthyroidism, before any ophthalmopathy symptoms appeared. PBMCs were separated from under 11 ml of fresh peripheral blood using Ficoll-Paque density gradient centrifugation. Patients classed as progressors first received a Graves' hyperthyroidism diagnosis and then went on to develop ophthalmopathy during follow-up. Total RNA was extracted with Trizol reagent, and quality was checked on an Agilent 2100 Bioanalyzer.

The sequence is built from TRBV6-2 or TRBV6-3 and TRBJ2-7, and TRBD1 may be the D gene, going by 5 matching bases. The sequencing input was blood. The clonotype was recovered from a man in his forties or fifties with Graves' hyperthyroidism that later progressed to Graves' ophthalmopathy. The CDR3 region reads CASTGASPYEQYF. The DNA sequence follows: TGTGCCAGCACTGGGGCGTCACCCTACGAGCAGTACTTC.